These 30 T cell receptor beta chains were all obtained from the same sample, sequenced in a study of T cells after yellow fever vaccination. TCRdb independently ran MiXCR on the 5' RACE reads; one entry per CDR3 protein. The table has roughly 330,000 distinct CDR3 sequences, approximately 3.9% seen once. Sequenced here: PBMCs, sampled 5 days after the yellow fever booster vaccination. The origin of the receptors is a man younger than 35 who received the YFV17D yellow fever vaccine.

The CDR3, as DNA: TGCGCCAGCAGCCAACGGGCAGTTTCCCCAGAAAGCACAGATACGCAGTATTTT. Translating gives CASSQRAVSPESTDTQYF. V gene TRBV4-3 combines with J gene TRBJ2-3; no firm D call. The germline V and J ends were trimmed by 2 bases and 0 bases, with 18 bases remaining between them. Germline CDR1 LGHNA, CDR2 YSLEER. CDR3 length: 18 amino acids.

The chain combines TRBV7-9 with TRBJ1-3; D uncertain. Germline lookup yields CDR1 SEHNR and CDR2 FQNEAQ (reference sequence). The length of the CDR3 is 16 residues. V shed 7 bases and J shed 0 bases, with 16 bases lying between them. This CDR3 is CASTTPQRISGNTIYF. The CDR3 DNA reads TGTGCCAGCACCACCCCGCAGAGGATCTCTGGAAACACCATATATTTT.

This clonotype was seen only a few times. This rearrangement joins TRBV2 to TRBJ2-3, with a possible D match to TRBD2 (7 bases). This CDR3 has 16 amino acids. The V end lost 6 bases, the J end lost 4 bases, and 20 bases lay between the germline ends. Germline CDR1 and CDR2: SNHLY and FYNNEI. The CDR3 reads CASRPFTGGPADTQYF. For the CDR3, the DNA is TGTGCCAGCAGACCCTTTACGGGGGGCCCCGCAGATACGCAGTATTTT.

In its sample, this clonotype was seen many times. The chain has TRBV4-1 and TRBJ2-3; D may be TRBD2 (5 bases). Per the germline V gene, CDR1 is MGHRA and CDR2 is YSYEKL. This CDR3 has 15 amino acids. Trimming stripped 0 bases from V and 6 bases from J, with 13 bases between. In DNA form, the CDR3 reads TGCGCCAGCAGCCAAGAATCGCCGGGAAGGGATACGCAGTATTTT. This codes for CASSQESPGRDTQYF.

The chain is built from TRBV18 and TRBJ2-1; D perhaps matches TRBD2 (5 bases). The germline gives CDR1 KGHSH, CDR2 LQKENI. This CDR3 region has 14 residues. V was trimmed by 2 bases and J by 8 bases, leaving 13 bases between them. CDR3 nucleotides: TGTGCCAGCTCACCAACCGGGGTTTATGATGAGCAGTTCTTC. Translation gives CASSPTGVYDEQFF.

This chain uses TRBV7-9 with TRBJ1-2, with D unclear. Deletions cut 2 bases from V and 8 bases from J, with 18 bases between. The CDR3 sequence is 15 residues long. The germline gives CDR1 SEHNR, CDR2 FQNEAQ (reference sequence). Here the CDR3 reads CASSLIALLQRGYTF. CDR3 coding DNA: TGTGCCAGCAGCTTAATAGCACTGCTCCAGCGGGGCTACACCTTC.

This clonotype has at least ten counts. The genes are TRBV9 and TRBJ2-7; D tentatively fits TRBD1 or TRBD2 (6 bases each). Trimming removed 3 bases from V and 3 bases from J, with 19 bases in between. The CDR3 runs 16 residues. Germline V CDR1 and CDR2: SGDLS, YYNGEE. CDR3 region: CASSAGPGGRNYEQYF. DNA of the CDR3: TGTGCCAGCAGCGCCGGTCCCGGGGGCAGAAACTACGAGCAGTACTTC.

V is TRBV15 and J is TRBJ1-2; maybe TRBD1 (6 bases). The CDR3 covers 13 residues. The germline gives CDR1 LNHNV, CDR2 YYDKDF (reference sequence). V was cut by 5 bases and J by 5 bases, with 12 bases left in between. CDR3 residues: CATSPGAEYGYTF. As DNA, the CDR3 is TGTGCCACCAGCCCAGGGGCGGAGTATGGCTACACCTTC. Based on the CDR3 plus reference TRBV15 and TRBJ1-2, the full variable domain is DAMVIQNPRYQVTQFGKPVTLSCSQTLNHNVMYWYQQKSSQAPKLLFHYYDKDFNNEADTPDNFQSRRPNTSFCFLDIRSPGLGDTAMYLCATSPGAEYGYTFGSGTRLTVV.

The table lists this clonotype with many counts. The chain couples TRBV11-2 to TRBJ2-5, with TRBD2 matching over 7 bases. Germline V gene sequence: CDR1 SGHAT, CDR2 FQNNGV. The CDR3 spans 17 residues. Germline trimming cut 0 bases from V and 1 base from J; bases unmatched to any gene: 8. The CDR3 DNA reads TGTGCCAGCAGCTTAGATCTCCGGCTAGCGGCCCAAGAGACCCAGTACTTC. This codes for CASSLDLRLAAQETQYF.

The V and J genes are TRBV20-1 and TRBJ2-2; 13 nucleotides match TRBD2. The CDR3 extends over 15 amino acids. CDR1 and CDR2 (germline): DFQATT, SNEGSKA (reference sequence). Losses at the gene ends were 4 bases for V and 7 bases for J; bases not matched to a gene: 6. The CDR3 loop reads CSAIAGLAGIGELFF. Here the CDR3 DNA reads TGCAGTGCTATTGCGGGACTAGCGGGGATCGGGGAGCTGTTTTTT.

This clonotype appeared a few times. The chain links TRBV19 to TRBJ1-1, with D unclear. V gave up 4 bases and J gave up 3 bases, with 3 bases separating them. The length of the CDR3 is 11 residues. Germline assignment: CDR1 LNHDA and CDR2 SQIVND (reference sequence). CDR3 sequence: CASSKYTEAFF. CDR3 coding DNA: TGTGCCAGTAGTAAGTACACTGAAGCTTTCTTT.

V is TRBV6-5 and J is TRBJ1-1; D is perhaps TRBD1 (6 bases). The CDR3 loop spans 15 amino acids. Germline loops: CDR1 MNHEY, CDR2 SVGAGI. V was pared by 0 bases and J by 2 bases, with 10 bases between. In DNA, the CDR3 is TGTGCCAGCAGTTACTCTGGCAGGGGTAACACTGAAGCTTTCTTT. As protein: CASSYSGRGNTEAFF.

This CDR3 is CASSSDRGQLDTQYF. The CDR3 DNA reads as TGTGCCAGCAGCTCAGACAGGGGGCAACTAGATACGCAGTATTTT. The rearrangement joins TRBV5-4 to TRBJ2-3; 10 nucleotides agree with TRBD1. V trimming: 3 bases; J trimming: 5 bases; junction bases outside the gene matches: 6. CDR3 size: 15 residues. From germline, CDR1 is SGHNT and CDR2 YYREEE (reference sequence).

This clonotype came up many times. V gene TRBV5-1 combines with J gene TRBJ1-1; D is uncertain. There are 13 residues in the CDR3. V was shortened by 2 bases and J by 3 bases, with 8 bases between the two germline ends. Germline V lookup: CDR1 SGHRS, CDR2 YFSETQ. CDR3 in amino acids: CASSFGGYTEAFF. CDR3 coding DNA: TGCGCCAGCAGCTTCGGTGGATACACTGAAGCTTTCTTT.

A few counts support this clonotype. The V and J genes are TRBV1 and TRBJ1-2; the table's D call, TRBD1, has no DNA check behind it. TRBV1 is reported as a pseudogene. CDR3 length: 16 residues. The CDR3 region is CTSLDDGVVPNYGYTF. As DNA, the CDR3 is TGCACCAGCCTTGATGATGGGGTCGTCCCCAACTATGGCTACACCTTC.

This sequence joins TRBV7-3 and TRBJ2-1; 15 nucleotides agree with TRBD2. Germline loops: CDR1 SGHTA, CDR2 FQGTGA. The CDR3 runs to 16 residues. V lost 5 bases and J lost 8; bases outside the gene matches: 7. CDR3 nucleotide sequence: TGTGCCAGCAGCACCGGACTAGCGGGGGGGCTAGATGAGCAGTTCTTC. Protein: CASSTGLAGGLDEQFF.

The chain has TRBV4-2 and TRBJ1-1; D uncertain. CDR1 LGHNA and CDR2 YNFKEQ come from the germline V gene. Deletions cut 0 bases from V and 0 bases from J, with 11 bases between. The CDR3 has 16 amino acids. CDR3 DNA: TGTGCCAGCAGCCAAGAGGTAGGTCAGTTGAACACTGAAGCTTTCTTT. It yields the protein CASSQEVGQLNTEAFF.

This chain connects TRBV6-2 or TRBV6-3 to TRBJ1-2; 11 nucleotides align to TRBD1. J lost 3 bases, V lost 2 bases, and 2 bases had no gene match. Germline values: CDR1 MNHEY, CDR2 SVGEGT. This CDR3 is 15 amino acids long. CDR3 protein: CASSYGDRGYYGYTF. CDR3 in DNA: TGTGCCAGCAGTTACGGGGACAGGGGGTACTATGGCTACACCTTC.

For the CDR3, the DNA is TGTGCCAGCAGCTTAGCAGCACTAGCGGGGGGTTTTAATGAGCAGTTCTTC. Translation: CASSLAALAGGFNEQFF. The chain is built from TRBV7-6 and TRBJ2-1; 12 bases fit TRBD2. Trimming took 0 bases from V and 7 from J; bases not matched to a gene: 7. CDR1 and CDR2 (germline): SGHVS, FNYEAQ. CDR3 size: 17 residues.

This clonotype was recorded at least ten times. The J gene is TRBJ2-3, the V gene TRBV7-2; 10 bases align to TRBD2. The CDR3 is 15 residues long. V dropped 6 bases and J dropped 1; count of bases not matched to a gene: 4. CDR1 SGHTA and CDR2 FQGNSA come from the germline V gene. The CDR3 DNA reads TGTGCCAGCAGTCCTAGCGGGGGAGGCACAGATACGCAGTATTTT. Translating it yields CASSPSGGGTDTQYF.

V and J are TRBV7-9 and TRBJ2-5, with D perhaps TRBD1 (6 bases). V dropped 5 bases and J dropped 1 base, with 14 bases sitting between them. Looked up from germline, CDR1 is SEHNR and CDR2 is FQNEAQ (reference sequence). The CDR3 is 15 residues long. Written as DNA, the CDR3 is TGTGCCAGCAGCGCCCCCTTCAGGGGCCAAGAGACCCAGTACTTC. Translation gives CASSAPFRGQETQYF.

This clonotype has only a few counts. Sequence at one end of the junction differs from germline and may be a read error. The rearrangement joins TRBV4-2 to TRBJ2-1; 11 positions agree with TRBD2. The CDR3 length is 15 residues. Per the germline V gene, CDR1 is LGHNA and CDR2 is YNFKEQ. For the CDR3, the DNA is TGTGCCAGCAGCCAAGATCTGGGTAGCGGGGGGGCAGGAAAATTC. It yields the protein CASSQDLGSGGAGKF.

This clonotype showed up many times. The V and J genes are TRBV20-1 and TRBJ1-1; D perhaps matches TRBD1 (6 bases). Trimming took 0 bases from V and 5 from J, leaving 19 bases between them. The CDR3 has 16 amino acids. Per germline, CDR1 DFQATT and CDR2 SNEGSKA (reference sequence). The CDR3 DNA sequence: TGCAGTGCTAGAGATCTAATGGGCAGGGGAGATACTGAAGCTTTCTTT. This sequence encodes CSARDLMGRGDTEAFF.

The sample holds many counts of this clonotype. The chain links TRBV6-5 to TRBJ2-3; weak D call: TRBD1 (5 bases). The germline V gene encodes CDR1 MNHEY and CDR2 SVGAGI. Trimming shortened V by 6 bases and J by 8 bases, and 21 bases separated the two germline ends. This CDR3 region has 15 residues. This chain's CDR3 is CASSPGHGLVLTQYF. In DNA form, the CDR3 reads TGTGCCAGCAGCCCCGGACACGGATTAGTTCTTACGCAGTATTTT.

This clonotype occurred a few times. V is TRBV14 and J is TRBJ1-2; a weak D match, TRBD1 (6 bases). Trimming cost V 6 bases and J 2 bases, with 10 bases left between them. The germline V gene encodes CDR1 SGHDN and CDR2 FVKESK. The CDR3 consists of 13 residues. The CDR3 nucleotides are TGTGCCAGCAGTCACGACAGGAACTATGGCTACACCTTC. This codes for CASSHDRNYGYTF.

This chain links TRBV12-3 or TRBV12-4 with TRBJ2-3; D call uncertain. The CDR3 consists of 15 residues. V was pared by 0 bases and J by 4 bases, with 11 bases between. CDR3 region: CASSLATTGADTQYF. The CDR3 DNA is TGTGCCAGCAGTTTAGCTACCACTGGAGCAGATACGCAGTATTTT.

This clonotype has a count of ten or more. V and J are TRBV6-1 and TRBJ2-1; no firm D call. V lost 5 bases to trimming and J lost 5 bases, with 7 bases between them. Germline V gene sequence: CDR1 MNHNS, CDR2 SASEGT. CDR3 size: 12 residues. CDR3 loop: CASSPRNNEQFF. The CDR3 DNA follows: TGTGCCAGCAGTCCGAGGAACAATGAGCAGTTCTTC.

The CDR3, as DNA: TGTGCCAGCAGCTTAGACGCGGGCGTCAGCCAGCCCCAGCATTTT. Translating it yields CASSLDAGVSQPQHF. The J gene is TRBJ1-5, the V gene TRBV7-2; D not certain. Looked up from germline, CDR1 is SGHTA and CDR2 is FQGNSA. This CDR3 region has 15 residues. V was shortened by 1 base and J by 7 bases, with 14 bases between the two germline ends.

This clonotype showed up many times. CDR3 sequence reads: CSAEDGAGDTQYF. CDR3 in DNA: TGCAGTGCAGAGGACGGGGCCGGAGATACGCAGTATTTT. This chain uses TRBV20-1 with TRBJ2-3; either TRBD1 or TRBD2 may fit D (5 bases each). Germline V gene sequence: CDR1 DFQATT, CDR2 SNEGSKA (reference sequence). The V gene lost 6 bases and the J gene lost 5 bases, with 15 bases spanning the gap. This CDR3 has 13 residues.

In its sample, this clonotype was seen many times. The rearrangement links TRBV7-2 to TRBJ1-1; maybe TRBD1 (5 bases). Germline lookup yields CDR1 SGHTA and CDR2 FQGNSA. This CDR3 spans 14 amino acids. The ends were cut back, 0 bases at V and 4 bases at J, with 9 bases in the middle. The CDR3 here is CASSLALGVTEAFF. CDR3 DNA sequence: TGTGCCAGCAGCTTAGCGTTAGGGGTCACTGAAGCTTTCTTT.